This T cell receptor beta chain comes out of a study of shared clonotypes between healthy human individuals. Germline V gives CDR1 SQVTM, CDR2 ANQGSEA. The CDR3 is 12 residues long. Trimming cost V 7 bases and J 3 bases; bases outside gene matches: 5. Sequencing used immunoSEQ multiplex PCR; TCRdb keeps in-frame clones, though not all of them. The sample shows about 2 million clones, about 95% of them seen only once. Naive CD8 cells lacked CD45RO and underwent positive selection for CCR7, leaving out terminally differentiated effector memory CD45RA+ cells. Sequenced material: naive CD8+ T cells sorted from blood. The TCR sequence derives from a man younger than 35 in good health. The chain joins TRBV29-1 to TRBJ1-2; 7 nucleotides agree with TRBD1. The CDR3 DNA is TGCAGCGCCCGACAGGGAGACTATGGCTACACCTTC. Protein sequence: CSARQGDYGYTF.